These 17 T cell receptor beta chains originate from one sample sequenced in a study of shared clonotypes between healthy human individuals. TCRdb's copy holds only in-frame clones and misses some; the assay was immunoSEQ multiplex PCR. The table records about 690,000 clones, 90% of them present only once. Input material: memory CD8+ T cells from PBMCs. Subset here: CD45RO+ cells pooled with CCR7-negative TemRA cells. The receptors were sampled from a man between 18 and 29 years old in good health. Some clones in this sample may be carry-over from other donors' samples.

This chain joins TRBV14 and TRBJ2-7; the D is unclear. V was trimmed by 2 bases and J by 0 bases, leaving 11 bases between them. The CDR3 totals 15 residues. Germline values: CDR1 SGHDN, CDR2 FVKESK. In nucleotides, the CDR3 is TGTGCCAGCAGCCAAAAACAGACGAGCTCCTACGAGCAGTACTTC. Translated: CASSQKQTSSYEQYF. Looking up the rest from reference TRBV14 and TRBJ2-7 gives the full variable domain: EAGVTQFPSHSVIEKGQTVTLRCDPISGHDNLYWYRRVMGKEIKFLLHFVKESKQDESGMPNNRFLAERTGGTYSTLKVQPAELEDSGVYFCASSQKQTSSYEQYFGPGTRLTVT.

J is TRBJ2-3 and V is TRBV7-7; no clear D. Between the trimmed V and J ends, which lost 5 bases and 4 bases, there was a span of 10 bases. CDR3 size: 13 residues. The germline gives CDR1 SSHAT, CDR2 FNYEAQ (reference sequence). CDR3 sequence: CASSPNTADTQYF. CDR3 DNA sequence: TGTGCCAGCAGCCCAAACACGGCAGATACGCAGTATTTT.

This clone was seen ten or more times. CDR3 loop: CASSTAGTADEQYF. CDR3 DNA: TGTGCCAGCAGCACCGCCGGGACAGCTGACGAGCAGTACTTC. This sequence joins TRBV9 and TRBJ2-7; TRBD1 matches 7 bases. The CDR3 loop spans 14 amino acids. Losses at the gene ends were 4 bases for V and 5 bases for J; bases not matched to a gene: 9. CDR1 is SGDLS and CDR2 is YYNGEE in the germline V gene.

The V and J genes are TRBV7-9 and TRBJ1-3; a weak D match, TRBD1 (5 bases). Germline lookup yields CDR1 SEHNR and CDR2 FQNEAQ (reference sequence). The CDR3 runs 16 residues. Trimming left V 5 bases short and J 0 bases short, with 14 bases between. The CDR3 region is CASSPLGVSSGNTIYF. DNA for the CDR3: TGTGCCAGCAGCCCGTTGGGGGTGAGCTCTGGAAACACCATATATTTT.

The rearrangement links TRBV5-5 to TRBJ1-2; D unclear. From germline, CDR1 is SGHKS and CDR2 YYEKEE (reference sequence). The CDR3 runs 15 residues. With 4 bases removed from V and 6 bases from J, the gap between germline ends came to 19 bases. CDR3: CASSPDLGFGDGYTF. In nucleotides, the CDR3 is TGTGCCAGCAGCCCAGACCTGGGGTTCGGGGATGGCTACACCTTC.

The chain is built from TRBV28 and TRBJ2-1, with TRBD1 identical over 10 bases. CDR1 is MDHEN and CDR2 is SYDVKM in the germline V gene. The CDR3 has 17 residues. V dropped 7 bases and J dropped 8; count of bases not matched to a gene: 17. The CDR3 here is CASTPSYGTGVWYEQFF. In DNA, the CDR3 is TGTGCCAGCACTCCTTCGTACGGGACAGGGGTTTGGTATGAGCAGTTCTTC.

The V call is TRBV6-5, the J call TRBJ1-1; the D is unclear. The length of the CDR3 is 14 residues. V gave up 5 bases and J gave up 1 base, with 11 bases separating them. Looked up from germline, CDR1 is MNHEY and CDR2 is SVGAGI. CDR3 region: CASSGRAGNTEAFF. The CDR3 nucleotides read TGTGCCAGCAGTGGCCGGGCGGGGAACACTGAAGCTTTCTTT.

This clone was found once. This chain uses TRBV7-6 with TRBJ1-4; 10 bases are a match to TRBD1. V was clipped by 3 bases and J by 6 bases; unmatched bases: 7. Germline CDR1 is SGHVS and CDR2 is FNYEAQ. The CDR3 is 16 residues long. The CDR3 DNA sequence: TGTGCCAGCAGCTTGCATGGGACAGGGGATTATGAAAAACTGTTTTTT. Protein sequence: CASSLHGTGDYEKLFF.

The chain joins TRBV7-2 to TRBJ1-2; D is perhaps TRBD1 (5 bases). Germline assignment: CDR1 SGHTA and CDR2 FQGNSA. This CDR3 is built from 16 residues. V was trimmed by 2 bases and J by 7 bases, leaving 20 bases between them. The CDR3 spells CASSLNAGLGSGGYTF. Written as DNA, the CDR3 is TGTGCCAGCAGCTTAAATGCAGGGCTCGGATCGGGTGGCTACACCTTC.

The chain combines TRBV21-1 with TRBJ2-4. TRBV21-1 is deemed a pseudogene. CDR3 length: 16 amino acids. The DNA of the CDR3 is TGTGCCAGCAGCAAAGCGGGGACGGGGCAAAAAAACATTCAGTACTTC. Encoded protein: CASSKAGTGQKNIQYF.

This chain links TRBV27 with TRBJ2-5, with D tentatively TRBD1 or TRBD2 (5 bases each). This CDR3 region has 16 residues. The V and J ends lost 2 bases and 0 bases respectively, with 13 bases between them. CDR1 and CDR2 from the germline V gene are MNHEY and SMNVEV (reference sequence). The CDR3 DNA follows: TGTGCCAGCAGTTTACGGGTGAGGGGTAACCAAGAGACCCAGTACTTC. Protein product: CASSLRVRGNQETQYF.

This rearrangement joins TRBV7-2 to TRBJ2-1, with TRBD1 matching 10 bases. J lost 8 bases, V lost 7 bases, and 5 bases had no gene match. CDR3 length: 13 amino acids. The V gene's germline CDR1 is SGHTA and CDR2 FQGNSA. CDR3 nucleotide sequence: TGTGCCAGCACAGACAGGGGGCTTGATGAGCAGTTCTTC. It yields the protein CASTDRGLDEQFF.

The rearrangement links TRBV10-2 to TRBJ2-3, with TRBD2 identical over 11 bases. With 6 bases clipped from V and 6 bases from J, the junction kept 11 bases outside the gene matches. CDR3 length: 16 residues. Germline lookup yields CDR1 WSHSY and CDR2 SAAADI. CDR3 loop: CASSGGSGGADDTQYF. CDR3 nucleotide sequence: TGCGCCAGCAGCGGGGGTAGCGGGGGGGCCGATGATACGCAGTATTTT.

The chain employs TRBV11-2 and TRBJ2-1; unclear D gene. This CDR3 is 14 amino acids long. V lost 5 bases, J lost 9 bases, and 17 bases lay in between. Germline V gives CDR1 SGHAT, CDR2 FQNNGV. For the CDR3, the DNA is TGTGCCAGCAGCCCTGATCCAGGCGTGGGTGAGCAGTTCTTC. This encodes CASSPDPGVGEQFF.

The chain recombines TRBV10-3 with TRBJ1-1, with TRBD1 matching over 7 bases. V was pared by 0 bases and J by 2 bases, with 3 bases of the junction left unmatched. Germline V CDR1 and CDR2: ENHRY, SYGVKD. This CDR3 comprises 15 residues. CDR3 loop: CAISESRTGNTEAFF. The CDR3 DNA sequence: TGTGCCATCAGTGAGTCCCGGACAGGTAACACTGAAGCTTTCTTT.

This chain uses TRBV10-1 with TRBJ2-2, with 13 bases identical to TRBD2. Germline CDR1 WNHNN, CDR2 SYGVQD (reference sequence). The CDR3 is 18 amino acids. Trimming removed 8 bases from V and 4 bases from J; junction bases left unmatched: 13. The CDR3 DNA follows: TGCGCCAGCCGAAAGAAAACTAGCGGGAGGGCCGGCACCGGGGAGCTGTTTTTT. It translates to CASRKKTSGRAGTGELFF.

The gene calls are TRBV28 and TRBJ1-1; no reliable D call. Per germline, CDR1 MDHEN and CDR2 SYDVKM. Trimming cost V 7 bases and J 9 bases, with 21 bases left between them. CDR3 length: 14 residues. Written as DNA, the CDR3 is TGTGCCAGCACCTCCAATCGTGGCAGATTTCAAGCTTTCTTT. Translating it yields CASTSNRGRFQAFF.